The next 10 T cell receptor beta chains were all read from a single sample in a study of cytomegalovirus exposure and HLA in healthy donors. The PCR ran on 60 Vbeta and 13 Jbeta primers. Here immunoSEQ multiplex PCR was the method, and the copy in TCRdb shows in-frame clones only, minus some. This table has approximately 130,000 clones, approximately 83% appearing once. Source material: PBMCs. Source of these receptors: a girl aged 2-10 years in good health and CMV-seronegative.

J is TRBJ2-1 and V is TRBV7-6; TRBD2 matches at 13 bases. The CDR3 is made up of 18 amino acids. Germline trimming cut 1 base from V and 4 bases from J; bases unmatched to any gene: 7. Germline V gene lookup returns CDR1 SGHVS and CDR2 FNYEAQ. CDR3 nucleotides: TGTGCCAGCAGCTTAGTCGGACTAGCGGGGGACTTTTACAATGAGCAGTTCTTC. Its protein product is CASSLVGLAGDFYNEQFF.

The chain employs TRBV10-1 and TRBJ2-1, with 8 bases lining up with TRBD1. The CDR3 extends over 17 amino acids. With 2 bases clipped from V and 4 bases from J, the junction kept 10 bases outside the gene matches. Germline-derived CDR1 and CDR2 are WNHNN and SYGVQD (reference sequence). The CDR3 loop reads CASSEGATWTGYNEQFF. The DNA of the CDR3 is TGCGCCAGCAGTGAGGGGGCCACGTGGACAGGGTACAATGAGCAGTTCTTC.

The V and J genes are TRBV14 and TRBJ2-7, with 14 bases lining up with TRBD2. This CDR3 is 17 amino acids long. After removal of 2 bases from V and 0 bases from J, the junction contained 3 bases not matched to a gene. Germline V gene sequence: CDR1 SGHDN, CDR2 FVKESK. CDR3 DNA sequence: TGTGCCAGCAGCCAATATGGGACTAGCGGGAGCTCCTACGAGCAGTACTTC. Translating it yields CASSQYGTSGSSYEQYF.

V gene TRBV7-2 combines with J gene TRBJ2-7; 9 bases are shared with TRBD2. The V segment lost 2 bases and the J segment 2 bases; nucleotides outside the gene matches: 4. This CDR3 has 15 amino acids. Germline V gene sequence: CDR1 SGHTA, CDR2 FQGNSA. CDR3 in DNA: TGTGCCAGCAGCTTACAGGCTAGCGGGGCCTACGAGCAGTACTTC. Protein sequence: CASSLQASGAYEQYF.

In its sample, this clone was seen a few times. The chain is built from TRBV5-1 and TRBJ2-1, with TRBD1 identical over 9 bases. CDR3 size: 16 residues. Germline V lookup: CDR1 SGHRS, CDR2 YFSETQ. Trimming cost V 1 base and J 4 bases; bases outside gene matches: 6. The CDR3 DNA is TGCGCCAGCAGCTTGTTGGGACAGGGACCTTACAATGAGCAGTTCTTC. Translated, it gives CASSLLGQGPYNEQFF.

The rearrangement uses TRBV27 and TRBJ2-3; the match to TRBD2 covers 13 bases. Germline V gives CDR1 MNHEY, CDR2 SMNVEV (reference sequence). The CDR3 covers 16 residues. Trimming cost V 6 bases and J 2 bases; bases outside gene matches: 5. CDR3 amino acids: CASRGLAGPLTDTQYF. DNA for the CDR3: TGTGCCAGCAGGGGACTAGCGGGACCACTCACAGATACGCAGTATTTT.

The chain is built from TRBV4-2 and TRBJ1-1, with D unresolved. The V gene's germline CDR1 is LGHNA and CDR2 YNFKEQ. The CDR3 runs 15 residues. V was shortened by 4 bases and J by 0 bases, with 12 bases between the two germline ends. The CDR3 spells CASSREGRLNTEAFF. For the CDR3, the DNA is TGTGCCAGCAGCCGGGAGGGAAGGTTGAACACTGAAGCTTTCTTT.

This chain uses TRBV7-2 with TRBJ1-6; D unresolved. V lost 1 base, J lost 5 bases, and 6 bases lay in between. Germline V lookup: CDR1 SGHTA, CDR2 FQGNSA. The CDR3 contains 14 residues. The CDR3 DNA follows: TGTGCCAGCAGCTTAGGGCAGAATAATTCACCCCTCCACTTT. This translates into CASSLGQNNSPLHF.

V and J are TRBV12-1 and TRBJ1-6. TRBV12-1 is termed a pseudogene. The CDR3 extends over 14 amino acids. In DNA form, the CDR3 reads TGTGCCAGCAGCTTTGTCTCTTTAAATTCACCCCTCCACTTT. Its translation: CASSFVSLNSPLHF.

This clone appeared once. This sequence joins TRBV28 and TRBJ2-1, with TRBD1 matching over 7 bases. Germline CDR1 reads MDHEN; CDR2 reads SYDVKM. J was trimmed by 8 bases and V by 5 bases; bases with no gene match: 9. This CDR3 comprises 14 residues. CDR3 in DNA: TGTGCCAGCAGTAAAAAGGGGGCGGGCTATGAGCAGTTCTTC. It yields the protein CASSKKGAGYEQFF. The full variable domain, completed using reference TRBV28 and TRBJ2-1, is DVKVTQSSRYLVKRTGEKVFLECVQDMDHENMFWYRQDPGLGLRLIYFSYDVKMKEKGDIPEGYSVSREKKERFSLILESASTNQTSMYLCASSKKGAGYEQFFGPGTRLTVL.